These T cell receptor beta chains were read from a single sample in a study of blood T cell repertoires in COVID-19. The repertoire was sequenced with immunoSEQ multiplex PCR; TCRdb's copy has only in-frame clones and lacks some. The data hold roughly 290,000 clones, with more than 75% observed a single time. The source material was peripheral blood. The receptors shown here come from a woman in her forties or fifties who had recovered from COVID-19. CDR3s include the opening cysteine and the closing phenylalanine or tryptophan. D genes are given only for firm matches. The size of a clone is reported for some rows only, either as once, few or many, or as a class for expanded clones.

j_call: TRBJ2-3
v_call: TRBV28
clone_size: -
d_call: -
cdr3_aa: CASRDNLDTQYF
cdr3_nt: TGTGCCAGCAGGGACAACCTAGATACGCAGTATTTT

j_call: TRBJ2-5
v_call: TRBV2
clone_size: -
d_call: -
cdr3_aa: CASSSSKEETQYF
cdr3_nt: TGTGCCAGCAGTTCCAGTAAAGAAGAGACCCAGTACTTC

j_call: TRBJ2-7
v_call: TRBV19
clone_size: -
d_call: TRBD2
cdr3_aa: CASSSGTSGYEQYF
cdr3_nt: TGTGCCAGTAGTTCCGGGACTAGCGGATACGAGCAGTACTTC

j_call: TRBJ2-5
v_call: TRBV28
clone_size: few
d_call: TRBD1
cdr3_aa: CASRGTGFETQYF
cdr3_nt: TGTGCCAGCAGGGGGACAGGGTTTGAGACCCAGTACTTC

j_call: TRBJ2-1
v_call: TRBV27
clone_size: -
d_call: -
cdr3_aa: CASSSSVGINSRSYNEQFF
cdr3_nt: TGTGCCAGCAGTTCGTCCGTCGGGATAAATAGCCGCTCCTACAATGAGCAGTTCTTC

j_call: TRBJ2-7
v_call: TRBV4-2
clone_size: -
d_call: -
cdr3_aa: CASSQDLREQYF
cdr3_nt: TGTGCCAGCAGCCAAGATCTCCGCGAGCAGTACTTC

j_call: TRBJ2-7
v_call: TRBV3-1/TRBV3-2
clone_size: -
d_call: -
cdr3_aa: CASSRYEYEQYF
cdr3_nt: TGTGCCAGCAGCCGGTACGAGTACGAGCAGTACTTC

j_call: TRBJ1-6
v_call: TRBV5-4
clone_size: -
d_call: -
cdr3_aa: CASSPLLGQNSPLHF
cdr3_nt: TGTGCCAGCAGCCCCCTACTAGGGCAAAATTCACCCCTCCACTTT

j_call: TRBJ2-1
v_call: TRBV19
clone_size: -
d_call: -
cdr3_aa: CASSINLLRTTEQFF
cdr3_nt: TGTGCTAGTAGTATCAACCTGCTTCGTACTACTGAGCAGTTCTTC

j_call: TRBJ2-7
v_call: TRBV5-4
clone_size: -
d_call: -
cdr3_aa: CASSLVLSEQYF
cdr3_nt: TGTGCCAGCAGCTTGGTTCTGTCCGAGCAGTACTTC

j_call: TRBJ1-1
v_call: TRBV15
clone_size: -
d_call: TRBD1
cdr3_aa: CATSGQGGNTEAFF
cdr3_nt: TGTGCCACCAGCGGACAGGGAGGGAACACTGAAGCTTTCTTT

j_call: TRBJ1-4
v_call: TRBV27
clone_size: -
d_call: -
cdr3_aa: CASSSRTLATNEKLFF
cdr3_nt: TGTGCCAGCAGCTCTAGGACTCTGGCAACTAATGAAAAACTGTTTTTT

j_call: TRBJ1-5
v_call: TRBV27
clone_size: -
d_call: TRBD1
cdr3_aa: CASIQGENQPQHF
cdr3_nt: TGTGCCAGCATCCAGGGGGAAAATCAGCCCCAGCATTTT

j_call: TRBJ2-2
v_call: TRBV18
clone_size: -
d_call: -
cdr3_aa: CASSTERGSGELFF
cdr3_nt: TGTGCCAGCTCAACGGAAAGGGGGTCCGGGGAGCTGTTTTTT

j_call: TRBJ1-1
v_call: TRBV18
clone_size: -
d_call: -
cdr3_aa: CASSPRQSGAEAFF
cdr3_nt: TGTGCCAGCTCACCTCGTCAGTCGGGGGCTGAAGCTTTCTTT

j_call: TRBJ2-7
v_call: TRBV30
clone_size: -
d_call: -
cdr3_aa: CAWMIKFGSSDYEQYF
cdr3_nt: TGTGCCTGGATGATCAAATTCGGGTCTTCGGACTACGAGCAGTACTTC

j_call: TRBJ2-3
v_call: TRBV9
clone_size: -
d_call: TRBD2
cdr3_aa: CASSAAGVEDTQYF
cdr3_nt: TGTGCCAGCAGCGCGGCGGGAGTAGAAGATACGCAGTATTTT

j_call: TRBJ2-3
v_call: TRBV5-1
clone_size: -
d_call: -
cdr3_aa: CASSQDRSTDTQYF
cdr3_nt: TGCGCCAGCAGCCAGGACAGAAGCACAGATACGCAGTATTTT

j_call: TRBJ2-2
v_call: TRBV5-6
clone_size: -
d_call: TRBD2
cdr3_aa: CASSLTSGSLRYGLGELFF
cdr3_nt: TGTGCCAGCAGCTTGACTAGCGGGAGCCTCCGGTATGGGTTGGGGGAGCTGTTTTTT

j_call: TRBJ1-6
v_call: TRBV28
clone_size: -
d_call: TRBD1
cdr3_aa: CASGLTGTGGDPDNSPLHF
cdr3_nt: TGTGCCAGCGGTCTAACCGGGACAGGGGGCGACCCTGATAATTCACCCCTCCACTTT

j_call: TRBJ2-2
v_call: TRBV4-3
clone_size: -
d_call: TRBD2
cdr3_aa: CASSQFAGGPIGELFF
cdr3_nt: TGCGCCAGCAGCCAATTTGCGGGGGGGCCTATCGGGGAGCTGTTTTTT

j_call: TRBJ1-1
v_call: TRBV30
clone_size: -
d_call: -
cdr3_aa: CAWSVTTGDTEAFF
cdr3_nt: TGTGCCTGGAGTGTGACCACGGGGGACACTGAAGCTTTCTTT

j_call: TRBJ2-3
v_call: TRBV28
clone_size: -
d_call: TRBD2
cdr3_aa: CASSFNRAGGTDTQYF
cdr3_nt: TGTGCCAGCAGTTTTAATAGAGCGGGAGGCACAGATACGCAGTATTTT

j_call: TRBJ2-5
v_call: TRBV28
clone_size: -
d_call: -
cdr3_aa: CATTDTQETQYF
cdr3_nt: TGTGCCACCACGGACACCCAAGAGACCCAGTACTTC

j_call: TRBJ1-1
v_call: TRBV19
clone_size: -
d_call: TRBD1
cdr3_aa: CASRRQGMNTEAFF
cdr3_nt: TGTGCCAGTAGAAGACAGGGAATGAACACTGAAGCTTTCTTT

j_call: TRBJ2-3
v_call: TRBV5-1
clone_size: -
d_call: -
cdr3_aa: CASSRGTADTQYF
cdr3_nt: TGCGCCAGCAGCCGGGGAACGGCGGATACGCAGTATTTT

j_call: TRBJ1-2
v_call: TRBV7-9
clone_size: -
d_call: TRBD1
cdr3_aa: CASSPDRGYGDGYTF
cdr3_nt: TGTGCCAGCAGCCCCGACAGGGGGTACGGGGATGGCTACACCTTC

j_call: TRBJ1-6
v_call: TRBV28
clone_size: few
d_call: TRBD1
cdr3_aa: CASSSTGTGNSPLHF
cdr3_nt: TGTGCCAGCAGTTCCACCGGGACAGGGAATTCACCCCTCCACTTT

j_call: TRBJ1-2
v_call: TRBV27
clone_size: -
d_call: TRBD1
cdr3_aa: CASSYTNRGRTYGYTF
cdr3_nt: TGTGCCAGCAGCTACACAAACAGGGGGCGCACCTATGGCTACACCTTC

j_call: TRBJ2-7
v_call: TRBV10-3
clone_size: -
d_call: TRBD2
cdr3_aa: CAISDRLAGSYEQYF
cdr3_nt: TGTGCCATCAGTGACAGACTAGCGGGATCCTACGAGCAGTACTTC

j_call: TRBJ1-1
v_call: TRBV25-1
clone_size: -
d_call: TRBD1
cdr3_aa: CASSAAGGGQAFF
cdr3_nt: TGTGCCAGCAGTGCAGCAGGGGGAGGACAAGCTTTCTTT

j_call: TRBJ2-7
v_call: TRBV7-2
clone_size: -
d_call: -
cdr3_aa: CASSLLTGSSYEQYF
cdr3_nt: TGTGCCAGCAGCTTACTCACAGGGAGCTCCTACGAGCAGTACTTC

j_call: TRBJ1-3
v_call: TRBV28
clone_size: -
d_call: -
cdr3_aa: CASSLGGKTGNTIYF
cdr3_nt: TGTGCCAGCAGTTTAGGGGGCAAAACTGGAAACACCATATATTTT

j_call: TRBJ1-1
v_call: TRBV7-2
clone_size: -
d_call: -
cdr3_aa: CASSLSPGTFVIEAFF
cdr3_nt: TGTGCCAGCAGCTTATCCCCCGGGACATTTGTTATTGAAGCTTTCTTT

j_call: TRBJ2-1
v_call: TRBV7-2
clone_size: -
d_call: TRBD2
cdr3_aa: CASSLVVGRDNEQFF
cdr3_nt: TGTGCCAGCAGCTTAGTAGTCGGGAGGGACAATGAGCAGTTCTTC

j_call: TRBJ2-1
v_call: TRBV7-9
clone_size: -
d_call: -
cdr3_aa: CASSSVVNEQFF
cdr3_nt: TGTGCCAGCAGCTCGGTAGTCAATGAGCAGTTCTTC

j_call: TRBJ2-5
v_call: TRBV10-3
clone_size: -
d_call: -
cdr3_aa: CAISENRDQETQYF
cdr3_nt: TGTGCCATCAGTGAAAACAGGGATCAAGAGACCCAGTACTTC

j_call: TRBJ1-2
v_call: TRBV23-1
clone_size: -
d_call: TRBD1
cdr3_aa: CASDRVDYGYTF
cdr3_nt: TGCGCCAGCGACAGGGTGGACTATGGCTACACCTTC

j_call: TRBJ2-6
v_call: TRBV12-5
clone_size: -
d_call: TRBD1
cdr3_aa: CASALLSTGGKDSGANVLTF
cdr3_nt: TGTGCTAGTGCCCTTCTCTCAACAGGGGGAAAAGACTCTGGGGCCAACGTCCTGACTTTC

j_call: TRBJ1-5
v_call: TRBV3-1/TRBV3-2
clone_size: -
d_call: -
cdr3_aa: CASSQGLSNQPQHF
cdr3_nt: TGTGCCAGCAGCCAAGGTCTTAGCAATCAGCCCCAGCATTTT

j_call: TRBJ2-7
v_call: TRBV10-3
clone_size: -
d_call: TRBD2
cdr3_aa: CAISPTSGSSYEQYF
cdr3_nt: TGTGCCATCAGTCCCACTAGCGGGAGTTCCTACGAGCAGTACTTC

j_call: TRBJ2-3
v_call: TRBV7-9
clone_size: once
d_call: -
cdr3_aa: CASSLVRADTQYF
cdr3_nt: TGTGCCAGCAGCTTAGTGCGAGCAGATACGCAGTATTTT